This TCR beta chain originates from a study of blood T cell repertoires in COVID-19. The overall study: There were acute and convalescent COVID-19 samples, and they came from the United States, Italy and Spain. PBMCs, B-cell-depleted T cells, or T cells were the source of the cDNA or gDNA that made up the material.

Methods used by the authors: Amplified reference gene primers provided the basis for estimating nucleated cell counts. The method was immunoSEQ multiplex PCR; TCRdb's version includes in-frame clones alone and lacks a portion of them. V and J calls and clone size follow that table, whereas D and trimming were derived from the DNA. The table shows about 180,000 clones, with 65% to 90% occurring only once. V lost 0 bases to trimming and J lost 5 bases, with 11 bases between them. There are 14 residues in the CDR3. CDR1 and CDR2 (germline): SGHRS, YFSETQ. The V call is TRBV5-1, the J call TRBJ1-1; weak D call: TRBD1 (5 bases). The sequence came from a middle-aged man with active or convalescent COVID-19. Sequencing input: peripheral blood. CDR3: CASSLGGAETEAFF. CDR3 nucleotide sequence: TGCGCCAGCAGCTTGGGTGGGGCTGAAACTGAAGCTTTCTTT.